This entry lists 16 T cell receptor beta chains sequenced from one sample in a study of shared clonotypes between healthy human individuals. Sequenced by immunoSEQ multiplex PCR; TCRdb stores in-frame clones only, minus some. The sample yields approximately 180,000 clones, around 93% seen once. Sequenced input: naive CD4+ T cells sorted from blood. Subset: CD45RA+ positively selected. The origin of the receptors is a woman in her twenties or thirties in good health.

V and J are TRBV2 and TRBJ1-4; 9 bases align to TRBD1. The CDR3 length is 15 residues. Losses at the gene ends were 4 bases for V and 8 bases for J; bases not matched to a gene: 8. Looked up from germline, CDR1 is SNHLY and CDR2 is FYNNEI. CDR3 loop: CASSAEGQGGEKLFF. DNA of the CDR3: TGTGCCAGCAGTGCGGAGGGACAGGGTGGCGAAAAACTGTTTTTT. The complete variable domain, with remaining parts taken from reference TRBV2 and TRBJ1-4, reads EPEVTQTPSHQVTQMGQEVILRCVPISNHLYFYWYRQILGQKVEFLVSFYNNEISEKSEIFDDQFSVERPDGSNFTLKIRSTKLEDSAMYFCASSAEGQGGEKLFFGSGTQLSVL.

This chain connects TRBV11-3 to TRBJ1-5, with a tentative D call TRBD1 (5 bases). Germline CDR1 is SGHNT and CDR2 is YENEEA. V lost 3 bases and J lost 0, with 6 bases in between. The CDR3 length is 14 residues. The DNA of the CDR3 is TGTGCCAGCAGCTTCAGGGATAGCAATCAGCCCCAGCATTTT. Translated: CASSFRDSNQPQHF.

This chain's CDR3 is CASSLSYPDTFGPNEQFF. CDR3 nucleotide sequence: TGTGCCAGCAGCCTATCGTACCCCGACACTTTCGGCCCCAATGAGCAGTTCTTC. The chain is built from TRBV11-2 and TRBJ2-1; D is ambiguous. Germline V lookup: CDR1 SGHAT, CDR2 FQNNGV. The CDR3 is made up of 18 amino acids. V was clipped by 5 bases and J by 6 bases, with 26 bases between them. Using reference TRBV11-2 and TRBJ2-1 for the parts outside the CDR3, the full variable domain is EAGVAQSPRYKIIEKRQSVAFWCNPISGHATLYWYQQILGQGPKLLIQFQNNGVVDDSQLPKDRFSAERLKGVDSTLKIQPAKLEDSAVYLCASSLSYPDTFGPNEQFFGPGTRLTVL.

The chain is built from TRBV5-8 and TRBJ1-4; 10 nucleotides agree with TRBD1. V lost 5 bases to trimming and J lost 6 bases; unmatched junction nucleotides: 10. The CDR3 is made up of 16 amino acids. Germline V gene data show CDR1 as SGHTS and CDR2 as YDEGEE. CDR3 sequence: CASSFMTGTGDEKLFF. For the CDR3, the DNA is TGTGCCAGCAGTTTTATGACCGGGACAGGGGATGAAAAACTGTTTTTT.

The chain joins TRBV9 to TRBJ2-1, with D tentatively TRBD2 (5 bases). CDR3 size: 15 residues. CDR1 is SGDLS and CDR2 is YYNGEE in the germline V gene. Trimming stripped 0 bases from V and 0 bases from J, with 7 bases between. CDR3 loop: CASSVGGNSYNEQFF. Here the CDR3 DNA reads TGTGCCAGCAGCGTAGGAGGGAACTCCTACAATGAGCAGTTCTTC.

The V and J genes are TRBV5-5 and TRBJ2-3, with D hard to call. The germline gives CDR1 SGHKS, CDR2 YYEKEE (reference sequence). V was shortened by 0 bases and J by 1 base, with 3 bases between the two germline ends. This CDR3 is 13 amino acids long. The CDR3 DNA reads TGTGCCAGCAGCTTGGTCCGCACAGATACGCAGTATTTT. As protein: CASSLVRTDTQYF.

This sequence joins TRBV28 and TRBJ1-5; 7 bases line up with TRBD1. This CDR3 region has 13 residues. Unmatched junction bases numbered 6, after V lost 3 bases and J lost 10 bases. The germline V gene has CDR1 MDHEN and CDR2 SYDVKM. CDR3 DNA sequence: TGTGCCAGCAGTTTCGACAGGGTGCGACCCCAGCATTTT. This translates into CASSFDRVRPQHF.

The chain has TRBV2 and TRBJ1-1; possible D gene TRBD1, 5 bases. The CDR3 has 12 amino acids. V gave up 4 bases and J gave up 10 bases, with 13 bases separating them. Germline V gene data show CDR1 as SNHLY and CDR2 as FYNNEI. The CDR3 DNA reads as TGTGCCAGCAGTGGCCCCGTGGGGGGAGCTTTCTTT. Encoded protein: CASSGPVGGAFF.

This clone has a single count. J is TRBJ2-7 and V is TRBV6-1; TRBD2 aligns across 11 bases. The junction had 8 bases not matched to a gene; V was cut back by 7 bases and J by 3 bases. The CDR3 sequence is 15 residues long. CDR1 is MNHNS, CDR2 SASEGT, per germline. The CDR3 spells CASTPVGLADYEQYF. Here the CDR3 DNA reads TGTGCCAGCACCCCCGTGGGACTAGCGGACTACGAGCAGTACTTC.

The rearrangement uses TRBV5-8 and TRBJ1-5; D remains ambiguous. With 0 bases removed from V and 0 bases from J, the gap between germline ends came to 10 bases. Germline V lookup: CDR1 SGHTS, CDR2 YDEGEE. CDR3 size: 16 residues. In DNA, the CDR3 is TGTGCCAGCAGCTTGGCCCTTGATTATAGCAATCAGCCCCAGCATTTT. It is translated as CASSLALDYSNQPQHF.

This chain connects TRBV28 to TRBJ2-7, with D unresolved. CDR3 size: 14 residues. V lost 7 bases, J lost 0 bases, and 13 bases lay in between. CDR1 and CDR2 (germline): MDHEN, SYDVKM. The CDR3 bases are TGTGCCAGCATCCCCAGCGAGAGCTCCTACGAGCAGTACTTC. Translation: CASIPSESSYEQYF.

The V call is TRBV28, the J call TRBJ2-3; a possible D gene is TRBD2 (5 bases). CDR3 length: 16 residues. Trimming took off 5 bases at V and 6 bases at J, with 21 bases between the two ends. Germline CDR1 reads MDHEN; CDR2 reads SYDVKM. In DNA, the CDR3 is TGTGCCAGCAGTCCCGGCGGAGCGGAGAGCAGGGATACGCAGTATTTT. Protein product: CASSPGGAESRDTQYF.

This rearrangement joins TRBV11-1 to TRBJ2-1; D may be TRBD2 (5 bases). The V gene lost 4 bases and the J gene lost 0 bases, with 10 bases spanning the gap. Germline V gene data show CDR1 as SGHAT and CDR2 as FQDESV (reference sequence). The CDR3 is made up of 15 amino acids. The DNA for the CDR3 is TGTGCCAGCAGCTCGGACTTAGGCTCCTACAATGAGCAGTTCTTC. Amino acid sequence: CASSSDLGSYNEQFF.

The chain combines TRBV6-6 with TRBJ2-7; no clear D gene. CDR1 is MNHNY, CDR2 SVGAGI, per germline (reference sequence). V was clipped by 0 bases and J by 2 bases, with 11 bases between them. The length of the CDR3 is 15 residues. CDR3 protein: CASSYSSTNAYEQYF. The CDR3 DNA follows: TGTGCCAGCAGTTACTCGAGCACGAATGCCTACGAGCAGTACTTC.

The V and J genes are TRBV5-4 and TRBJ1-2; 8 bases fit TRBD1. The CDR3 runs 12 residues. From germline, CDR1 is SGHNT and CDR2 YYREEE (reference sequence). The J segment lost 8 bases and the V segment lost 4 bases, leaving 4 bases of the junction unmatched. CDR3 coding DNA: TGTGCCAGCAGCGCGACAGGGGACGGCTACACCTTC. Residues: CASSATGDGYTF.

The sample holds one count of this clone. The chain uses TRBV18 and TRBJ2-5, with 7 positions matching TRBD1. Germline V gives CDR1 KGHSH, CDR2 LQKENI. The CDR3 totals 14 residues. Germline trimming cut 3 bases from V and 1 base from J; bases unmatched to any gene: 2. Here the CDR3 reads CASSPGQTQETQYF. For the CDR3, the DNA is TGTGCCAGCTCACCGGGACAGACCCAAGAGACCCAGTACTTC.